What follows are 18 T cell receptor beta chains derived from one specimen sequenced in a study of CD8 T cells in ankylosing spondylitis. Via MiXCR, TCRdb re-called the 5' RACE reads, giving one row per CDR3 protein. The sample holds 150,000 or so distinct CDR3 sequences, roughly 18% seen once. Specimen: blood, either unsorted or a sorted T cell fraction (not recorded which). All receptors derive from a male donor with ankylosing spondylitis or in good health (not recorded which).

V is TRBV5-1 and J is TRBJ1-2; the match to TRBD1 covers 8 bases. CDR1 SGHRS and CDR2 YFSETQ come from the germline V gene. CDR3 length equals 12 residues. With V trimmed by 4 bases and J by 7 bases, 3 bases remained unmatched. CDR3 nucleotides: TGCGCCAGCAGCGGACAGGGAGCTGGCTACACCTTC. It yields the protein CASSGQGAGYTF.

This clonotype was counted at least ten times. The chain joins TRBV2 to TRBJ2-1; possibly TRBD1 for D (6 bases). Trimming pared 7 bases from V and 0 bases from J, leaving 7 bases between. CDR3 length equals 13 residues. Germline V gene sequence: CDR1 SNHLY, CDR2 FYNNEI. The DNA of the CDR3 is TGTGCCAGCACGGACAGCTCCTACAATGAGCAGTTCTTC. Its translation: CASTDSSYNEQFF.

V is TRBV5-1 and J is TRBJ1-1; D is unresolved. The CDR3 covers 14 residues. Trimming removed 2 bases from V and 11 bases from J, with 19 bases in between. Germline lookup yields CDR1 SGHRS and CDR2 YFSETQ. Here the CDR3 DNA reads TGCGCCAGCAGCTTAACCTTCCGGGGAGGAATTGCTTTCTTT. Its protein is CASSLTFRGGIAFF.

This clonotype was found many times. The chain is built from TRBV14 and TRBJ2-1; D not resolved. Germline assignment: CDR1 SGHDN and CDR2 FVKESK. This CDR3 has 12 residues. The V and J ends lost 4 bases and 8 bases respectively, with 9 bases between them. The CDR3 region has the DNA TGTGCCAGCAGCCCAGTCGAGTATGAGCAGTTCTTC. It specifies CASSPVEYEQFF.

The chain has TRBV20-1 and TRBJ2-7; 11 nucleotides line up with TRBD2. Germline V gene sequence: CDR1 DFQATT, CDR2 SNEGSKA (reference sequence). The CDR3 spans 15 residues. Losses at the gene ends were 3 bases for V and 1 base for J; bases not matched to a gene: 5. CDR3 residues: CSARALAGASYEQYF. Here the CDR3 DNA reads TGCAGTGCTAGGGCACTAGCGGGAGCATCCTACGAGCAGTACTTC.

The V gene is TRBV5-1, the J gene TRBJ2-1; 9 positions match TRBD2. The CDR3 runs to 15 residues. The germline V gene has CDR1 SGHRS and CDR2 YFSETQ. Germline trimming cut 3 bases from V and 6 bases from J; bases unmatched to any gene: 7. CDR3 DNA: TGCGCCAGCAGCTCAGGGATTAGCGGGAGCAATGAGCAGTTCTTC. Translated, it gives CASSSGISGSNEQFF.

Ten or more counts support this clonotype. V usage is TRBV5-1 and J usage is TRBJ2-2; D gene uncertain. Germline values: CDR1 SGHRS, CDR2 YFSETQ. The V gene lost 4 bases and the J gene lost 1 base, with 8 bases spanning the gap. The CDR3 runs 14 residues. CDR3 loop: CASSPTGNTGELFF. CDR3 nucleotide sequence: TGCGCCAGCAGCCCAACGGGGAACACCGGGGAGCTGTTTTTT.

This chain joins TRBV10-3 and TRBJ2-7; 14 nucleotides align to TRBD2. Germline V CDR1 and CDR2: ENHRY, SYGVKD. The V segment lost 7 bases and the J segment 5 bases; nucleotides outside the gene matches: 4. The CDR3 spans 14 residues. CDR3 nucleotide sequence: TGTGCCATCACGGGACTAGCGGGAGCCCACGAGCAGTACTTC. It encodes CAITGLAGAHEQYF.

This clonotype appeared many times. CDR3 in amino acids: CASSGPKTGELFF. Written as DNA, the CDR3 is TGTGCCAGCAGTGGTCCAAAGACCGGGGAGCTGTTTTTT. This chain links TRBV28 with TRBJ2-2; D is unclear. Germline CDR1 MDHEN, CDR2 SYDVKM. The CDR3 is 13 residues long. Trimming took off 5 bases at V and 5 bases at J, with 9 bases between the two ends.

This clonotype was counted at least ten times. The rearrangement links TRBV20-1 to TRBJ1-5, with 7 positions matching TRBD1. Trimming removed 4 bases from V and 4 bases from J; junction bases left unmatched: 1. This CDR3 region has 12 residues. Germline loops: CDR1 DFQATT, CDR2 SNEGSKA (reference sequence). This CDR3 reads CSAKQGNQPQHF. CDR3 DNA sequence: TGCAGTGCTAAACAGGGGAATCAGCCCCAGCATTTT.

This clonotype was found a few times. CDR3 residues: CASSPTTGTGYSGANVLTF. The CDR3 nucleotides read TGTGCCAGCAGTCCTACGACCGGGACAGGGTACTCTGGGGCCAACGTCCTGACTTTC. V gene TRBV25-1 combines with J gene TRBJ2-6, with 9 bases fitting TRBD1. Germline V gene sequence: CDR1 MGHDK, CDR2 SYGVNS. The CDR3 covers 19 residues. Germline trimming cut 5 bases from V and 0 bases from J; bases unmatched to any gene: 11.

This clonotype was seen a few times. The chain combines TRBV7-2 with TRBJ2-7, with D hard to call. This CDR3 is 12 amino acids long. V was clipped by 7 bases and J by 0 bases, with 7 bases between them. Looked up from germline, CDR1 is SGHTA and CDR2 is FQGNSA. The CDR3 DNA follows: TGTGCCAGCACCCCAAACTCCTACGAGCAGTACTTC. It yields the protein CASTPNSYEQYF.

This clonotype occurred many times. The chain links TRBV19 to TRBJ2-1; 7 nucleotides line up with TRBD2. Germline V lookup: CDR1 LNHDA, CDR2 SQIVND (reference sequence). The CDR3 totals 15 residues. V lost 6 bases, J lost 9 bases, and 14 bases stayed unmatched. CDR3: CASSLLAVQGGEQFF. The CDR3 DNA sequence: TGTGCCAGTAGCCTTCTAGCGGTTCAGGGTGGTGAGCAGTTCTTC.

This clonotype appeared many times. The gene calls are TRBV12-3 or TRBV12-4 and TRBJ2-2; TRBD1 agrees at 7 bases. The CDR3 totals 13 residues. V lost 8 bases and J lost 1; bases outside the gene matches: 1. CDR3 sequence: CASWDRNTGELFF. The DNA for the CDR3 is TGTGCCAGCTGGGACAGGAACACCGGGGAGCTGTTTTTT.

This clonotype turned up a few times. The chain is built from TRBV29-1 and TRBJ2-7; TRBD1 aligns across 8 bases. The germline V gene encodes CDR1 SQVTM and CDR2 ANQGSEA. Germline trimming cut 3 bases from V and 2 bases from J; bases unmatched to any gene: 6. The CDR3 is made up of 14 amino acids. CDR3 in DNA: TGCAGCGTTGAGGCTTACAGGGGGACCTACGAGCAGTACTTC. It encodes CSVEAYRGTYEQYF.

This clonotype was counted at least ten times. The chain recombines TRBV20-1 with TRBJ2-6; the D gene is possibly TRBD2 (5 bases). The CDR3 has 13 residues. Per the germline V gene, CDR1 is DFQATT and CDR2 is SNEGSKA (reference sequence). V lost 7 bases, J lost 2 bases, and 9 bases lay in between. CDR3 sequence: CSVPSPGANVLTF. CDR3 DNA sequence: TGCAGTGTTCCTAGCCCTGGGGCCAACGTCCTGACTTTC.

This clonotype was detected a few times. The chain recombines TRBV12-3 or TRBV12-4 with TRBJ1-2; 9 bases line up with TRBD1. The CDR3 loop spans 12 amino acids. V lost 6 bases to trimming and J lost 8 bases; unmatched junction nucleotides: 4. The CDR3 loop is CASSRDRDGYTF. As DNA, the CDR3 is TGTGCCAGCAGCCGGGACAGGGACGGCTACACCTTC.

This clonotype was seen a few times. The chain carries TRBV20-1 and TRBJ1-2; D perhaps matches TRBD1 (5 bases). Germline V gene sequence: CDR1 DFQATT, CDR2 SNEGSKA (reference sequence). V was cut by 5 bases and J by 7 bases, with 17 bases left in between. The CDR3 length is 13 residues. CDR3 sequence reads: CSAGGTAAVGYTF. The CDR3 DNA reads TGCAGTGCTGGGGGAACCGCGGCAGTTGGCTACACCTTC.